One and the same sample provided the 8 T cell receptor beta chains below, sequenced in a study of cytomegalovirus exposure and HLA in healthy donors. Assay: immunoSEQ multiplex PCR; the TCRdb copy retains only in-frame clones and omits some. The profile shows approximately 220,000 clones, around nine tenths of them singletons. The sequencing sample was made of PBMCs. The receptors here all came from a young man in good health and CMV-seronegative.

This sequence joins TRBV7-2 and TRBJ2-3; no firm D call. The ends were cut back, 5 bases at V and 2 bases at J, with 11 bases in the middle. The CDR3 covers 14 residues. From germline, CDR1 is SGHTA and CDR2 FQGNSA. Here the CDR3 reads CASSQRLHTDTQYF. CDR3 DNA: TGTGCCAGCAGCCAACGACTCCACACAGATACGCAGTATTTT.

This clone was seen once. The chain employs TRBV7-9 and TRBJ2-7, with a tentative D call TRBD1 (5 bases). CDR3 length: 16 residues. Trimming removed 5 bases from V and 4 bases from J, with 21 bases in between. Germline CDR1 reads SEHNR; CDR2 reads FQNEAQ (reference sequence). DNA of the CDR3: TGTGCCAGCAGCCCCCGGAGTCAGGGAAGTTTGTACGAGCAGTACTTC. Its translation: CASSPRSQGSLYEQYF.

On this clone itself: The sample contains more than one DNA sequence encoding this CDR3. The rearrangement uses TRBV4-2 and TRBJ2-5; D is unresolved. CDR3 size: 13 residues. In germline, CDR1 is LGHNA, CDR2 YNFKEQ. Trimming stripped 1 base from V and 5 bases from J, with 8 bases between. The CDR3 DNA sequence: TGTGCCAGCAGCCAAGTTTCCGAGGAGACCCAGTACTTC. Its protein product is CASSQVSEETQYF.

This chain links TRBV5-1 with TRBJ1-2, with 12 bases that match TRBD1. The CDR3 consists of 15 residues. After removal of 4 bases from V and 7 bases from J, the junction contained 8 bases not matched to a gene. Germline V gives CDR1 SGHRS, CDR2 YFSETQ. The CDR3 DNA is TGCGCCAGCAGCAGCCCCGGGACAGGGGGCGGTGGCTACACCTTC. Its translation is CASSSPGTGGGGYTF.

The chain joins TRBV7-3 to TRBJ2-1; 8 nucleotides align to TRBD2. The CDR3 extends over 15 amino acids. Germline CDR1 SGHTA, CDR2 FQGTGA. Trimming removed 5 bases from V and 8 bases from J; junction bases left unmatched: 11. In nucleotides, the CDR3 is TGTGCCAGCAGCCCGAGCGGGAGTGACCTCTATGAGCAGTTCTTC. Amino acid sequence: CASSPSGSDLYEQFF. The whole variable domain, filled in from reference TRBV7-3 and TRBJ2-1, reads GAGVSQTPSNKVTEKGKYVELRCDPISGHTALYWYRQSLGQGPEFLIYFQGTGAADDSGLPNDRFFAVRPEGSVSTLKIQRTERGDSAVYLCASSPSGSDLYEQFFGPGTRLTVL.

J is TRBJ1-6 and V is TRBV5-1; D might be TRBD1 (6 bases). CDR3 length equals 16 residues. Germline lookup yields CDR1 SGHRS and CDR2 YFSETQ. V was shortened by 4 bases and J by 5 bases, with 16 bases between the two germline ends. Here the CDR3 DNA reads TGCGCCAGCAGCCTTAAACCAAGGACAGATAATTCACCCCTCCACTTT. This gives the protein CASSLKPRTDNSPLHF.

This clone showed up just once. This chain joins TRBV6-5 and TRBJ1-6, with 8 bases aligning to TRBD1. The length of the CDR3 is 13 residues. Germline loops: CDR1 MNHEY, CDR2 SVGAGI. J lost 9 bases, V lost 10 bases, and 8 bases had no gene match. CDR3 protein: CATLDRAGSPLHF. CDR3 DNA sequence: TGTGCCACCTTGGACAGGGCGGGTTCACCCCTCCACTTT.

The chain employs TRBV28 and TRBJ1-1; 7 bases align to TRBD1. J lost 5 bases, V lost 1 base, and 7 bases had no gene match. The germline V gene encodes CDR1 MDHEN and CDR2 SYDVKM. This CDR3 region has 15 residues. The CDR3 region has the DNA TGTGCCAGCAGTTTATTGGTCAGGGGGGATACTGAAGCTTTCTTT. It translates to CASSLLVRGDTEAFF. The full variable domain, completed using reference TRBV28 and TRBJ1-1, is DVKVTQSSRYLVKRTGEKVFLECVQDMDHENMFWYRQDPGLGLRLIYFSYDVKMKEKGDIPEGYSVSREKKERFSLILESASTNQTSMYLCASSLLVRGDTEAFFGQGTRLTVV.